The next 14 T cell receptor beta chains were all read from a single sample in a study of Graves' ophthalmopathy and Graves' hyperthyroidism. RNA transcripts yielded amplified TCR beta CDR3 regions. The workflow started with a first-round RT-PCR run with HTBI primers and then moved on to a second-round multiplex PCR. Via MiXCR, TCRdb re-called the multiplex PCR reads, giving one row per CDR3 protein. The sample has hundreds of thousands of distinct CDR3 sequences; over 20% are singletons. Sequencing was done on a sample of peripheral blood. The receptors come from a woman under 30 with stable Graves' hyperthyroidism.

The chain links TRBV4-3 to TRBJ1-5; no reliable D call. V gave up 0 bases and J gave up 4 bases, with 10 bases separating them. CDR3 size: 15 residues. Germline assignment: CDR1 LGHNA and CDR2 YSLEER. The CDR3 loop is CASSQDFGFNQPQHF. For the CDR3, the DNA is TGCGCCAGCAGCCAAGATTTTGGGTTTAATCAGCCCCAGCATTTT.

The chain is built from TRBV19 and TRBJ2-6; D is unresolved. The germline V gene encodes CDR1 LNHDA and CDR2 SQIVND (reference sequence). V was shortened by 2 bases and J by 2 bases, with 13 bases between the two germline ends. There are 17 residues in the CDR3. CDR3 nucleotides: TGTGCCAGTAGTATACAACTGCGAGACACTGGGGCCAACGTCCTGACTTTC. Translating it yields CASSIQLRDTGANVLTF.

This clonotype was counted ten times or more. The J gene is TRBJ1-2, the V gene TRBV12-3 or TRBV12-4; D call uncertain. The CDR3 consists of 17 residues. Trimming left V 6 bases short and J 0 bases short, with 20 bases between. The CDR3 loop is CASRVFPRTVSNYGYTF. DNA for the CDR3: TGTGCCAGCAGAGTTTTCCCACGTACCGTATCTAACTATGGCTACACCTTC.

The sample holds a few counts of this clonotype. J is TRBJ2-2 and V is TRBV24-1, with D unresolved. The CDR3 totals 15 residues. The germline V gene encodes CDR1 KGHDR and CDR2 SFDVKD. The ends were cut back, 1 base at V and 2 bases at J, with 7 bases in the middle. CDR3 nucleotides: TGTGCCACCAGTGATTTAACACGAAACACCGGGGAGCTGTTTTTT. Translating it yields CATSDLTRNTGELFF.

This clonotype was picked up many times. V is TRBV6-5 and J is TRBJ2-2, with a weak D call TRBD2 (5 bases). Germline values: CDR1 MNHEY, CDR2 SVGAGI. V was shortened by 7 bases and J by 1 base, with 13 bases between the two germline ends. The CDR3 has 15 residues. The CDR3 DNA is TGTGCCAGCACCAACCTAGGACTGAACACCGGGGAGCTGTTTTTT. Translating gives CASTNLGLNTGELFF.

This chain joins TRBV12-3 or TRBV12-4 and TRBJ2-7; 8 bases are shared with TRBD2. This CDR3 has 16 amino acids. V was pared by 5 bases and J by 5 bases, with 14 bases of the junction left unmatched. This chain's CDR3 is CASSPPREGTGDEQYF. DNA of the CDR3: TGTGCCAGCAGTCCCCCCCGGGAGGGAACCGGGGACGAGCAGTACTTC.

Ten or more counts support this clonotype. This rearrangement joins TRBV12-3 or TRBV12-4 to TRBJ1-1; TRBD1 might be the D (5 bases). Trimming cost V 6 bases and J 5 bases, with 16 bases left between them. This CDR3 contains 14 residues. For the CDR3, the DNA is TGTGCCAGCAGACCTGACGGCGAGGGGACTGAAGCTTTCTTT. This gives the protein CASRPDGEGTEAFF.

The chain combines TRBV30 with TRBJ2-2; D is uncertain. Germline CDR1 reads GTSNPN; CDR2 reads SVGIG (reference sequence). The germline V and J ends were trimmed by 1 base and 7 bases, with 4 bases remaining between them. The CDR3 extends over 11 amino acids. CDR3 region: CAWSEVGELFF. As DNA, the CDR3 is TGTGCCTGGAGTGAGGTCGGGGAGCTGTTTTTT.

This clonotype was seen repeatedly, ten times or more. The V gene is TRBV6-1, the J gene TRBJ2-7; the match to TRBD1 covers 8 bases. Looked up from germline, CDR1 is MNHNS and CDR2 is SASEGT. V was pared by 10 bases and J by 5 bases, with 13 bases of the junction left unmatched. This CDR3 is built from 14 residues. Here the CDR3 reads CATQNRQGKNEQYF. CDR3 coding DNA: TGTGCCACCCAAAATCGACAGGGGAAGAACGAGCAGTACTTC.

The gene calls are TRBV12-3 or TRBV12-4 and TRBJ1-2; no firm D call. V shed 2 bases and J shed 0 bases, with 7 bases lying between them. The CDR3 spans 14 residues. The CDR3 DNA follows: TGTGCCAGCAGTTTACAGTTAGCTAACTATGGCTACACCTTC. The encoded protein is CASSLQLANYGYTF.

This clonotype was recorded many times. This chain joins TRBV15 and TRBJ2-4; 9 positions match TRBD1. The CDR3 has 13 amino acids. Per the germline V gene, CDR1 is LNHNV and CDR2 is YYDKDF (reference sequence). J was trimmed by 9 bases and V by 7 bases; bases with no gene match: 7. DNA for the CDR3: TGTGCCACCAACACGGGACAGGGCCCCATTCAGTACTTC. It codes for CATNTGQGPIQYF.

V usage is TRBV12-3 or TRBV12-4 and J usage is TRBJ1-2; 7 nucleotides agree with TRBD1. J lost 6 bases, V lost 5 bases, and 3 bases had no gene match. This CDR3 comprises 12 residues. CDR3 protein: CASSIGTDGYTF. DNA for the CDR3: TGTGCCAGCAGTATAGGGACAGATGGCTACACCTTC.

The genes are TRBV30 and TRBJ1-1, with D maybe TRBD1 (5 bases). CDR3 size: 12 residues. CDR1 is GTSNPN and CDR2 is SVGIG in the germline V gene (reference sequence). Trimming pared 4 bases from V and 5 bases from J, leaving 11 bases between. CDR3 loop: CAWTQGGTEAFF. Here the CDR3 DNA reads TGTGCCTGGACGCAGGGCGGAACTGAAGCTTTCTTT.

The table lists this clonotype with a few counts. The chain has TRBV6-5 and TRBJ2-7; D gene ambiguous. CDR1 MNHEY and CDR2 SVGAGI come from the germline V gene. V was cut by 4 bases and J by 2 bases, with 6 bases left in between. The length of the CDR3 is 12 residues. The DNA for the CDR3 is TGTGCCAGCAGTTTCGAGACCTACGAGCAGTACTTC. Translated: CASSFETYEQYF.